The following is a TCR beta chain sequence with its context. No antigen is known for it. The CDR3 extends over 15 amino acids. Between the trimmed V and J ends, which lost 8 bases and 6 bases, there was a span of 20 bases. Germline V lookup: CDR1 MNHNS, CDR2 SASEGT. Measured with immunoSEQ multiplex PCR; TCRdb has only the in-frame clones, and not every one. The sample shows 55,000 to 70,000 clones, roughly 87% of them seen only once. This specimen belongs to a study of OX40 agonist ivuxolimab in advanced cancers. Study-wide background: Three patients, one with hepatocellular carcinoma and two with cutaneous melanoma, achieved partial responses.

Study-level findings and limits: The expanded peripheral T cells' antigen specificity was not determined. With doses of 0.1 to 3.0 mg/kg, CD4+ and CD8+ blood T cells had undergone clonal expansion by week 6. Among the least clonally expanded were partial responders at 0.1-3.0 mg/kg.

The sequencing used CD4+ or CD8+ T cells sorted from blood, collected in a trial of the OX40 agonist ivuxolimab. This sequence was found in an adult with an advanced solid tumor such as melanoma, head and neck, liver or kidney cancer. V usage is TRBV6-1 and J usage is TRBJ2-4; D assignment may be TRBD1 or TRBD2 (5 bases each). CDR3 residues: CASRVRGDYGNIQYF. The DNA for the CDR3 is TGTGCCAGCCGCGTAAGAGGGGATTACGGAAACATTCAGTACTTC.